This TCR beta chain was sequenced during a study of T cells in Graves' hyperthyroidism and ophthalmopathy. After removal of 4 bases from V and 4 bases from J, the junction contained 6 bases not matched to a gene. The CDR3 sequence is 15 residues long. The germline gives CDR1 DFQATT, CDR2 SNEGSKA (reference sequence). RNA transcripts gave rise to amplified TCR beta CDR3 regions. HTBI primers were used for first-round RT-PCR of the TCR CDR3. MiXCR, applied by TCRdb to the multiplex PCR reads, yields one record per CDR3 protein. The table includes about 560,000 distinct CDR3 sequences, approximately 16% detected once. Concerning this clonotype itself: As yet, its antigen is unknown.

Whole-study results and caveats: Ophthalmopathy prediction by the model preceded onset by a median about 6.5 months. Most thyroid-expanded clonotypes above 0.001 were also found in blood.

Sample: blood. This sequence was found in a woman younger than 30 with Graves' hyperthyroidism. V is TRBV20-1 and J is TRBJ1-5, with 11 bases that match TRBD1. CDR3 nucleotide sequence: TGCAGTGCTAAGGGGACAGGGGGAGCGAATCAGCCCCAGCATTTT. Translated: CSAKGTGGANQPQHF.